This T cell receptor beta chain was sequenced in a study of blood T cell repertoires in COVID-19. This CDR3 has 16 residues. The germline gives CDR1 LNHDA, CDR2 SQIVND (reference sequence). V lost 2 bases and J 2 bases, leaving 15 bases between the germline ends. Clones were sequenced by immunoSEQ multiplex PCR, and TCRdb holds only the in-frame ones, with some missing. Among 40,000 or so clones, roughly 90% were seen once, and the ten largest hold about 0.36%. The receptor was isolated from a human donor in a cohort sampled during active COVID-19. The chain joins TRBV19 to TRBJ1-2, with D perhaps TRBD1 (6 bases). Sequencing was performed on peripheral blood. CDR3 coding DNA: TGTGCCAGTAGTATACAGGGGATTCCGACCAACTATGGCTACACCTTC. Amino acid sequence: CASSIQGIPTNYGYTF. The variable domain in full, completed from reference TRBV19 and TRBJ1-2, reads DGGITQSPKYLFRKEGQNVTLSCEQNLNHDAMYWYRQDPGQGLRLIYYSQIVNDFQKGDIAEGYSVSREKKESFPLTVTSAQKNPTAFYLCASSIQGIPTNYGYTFGSGTRLTVV.